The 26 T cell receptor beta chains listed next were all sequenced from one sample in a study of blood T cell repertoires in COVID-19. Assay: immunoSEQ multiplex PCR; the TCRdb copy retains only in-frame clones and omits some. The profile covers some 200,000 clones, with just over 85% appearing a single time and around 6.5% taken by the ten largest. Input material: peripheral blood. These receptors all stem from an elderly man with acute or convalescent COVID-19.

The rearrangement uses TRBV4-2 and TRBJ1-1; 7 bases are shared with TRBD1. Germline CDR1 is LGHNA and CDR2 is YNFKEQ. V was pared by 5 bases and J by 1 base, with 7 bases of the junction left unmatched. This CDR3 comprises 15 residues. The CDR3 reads CASSARDSGNTEAFF. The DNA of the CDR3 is TGTGCCAGCAGCGCCCGGGACAGTGGGAACACTGAAGCTTTCTTT.

The CDR3 loop reads CASSLGLAGSSWETQYF. CDR3 nucleotides: TGTGCCAGCAGTTTGGGACTAGCGGGATCGAGCTGGGAGACCCAGTACTTC. The J gene is TRBJ2-5, the V gene TRBV28; 13 nucleotides align to TRBD2. Looked up from germline, CDR1 is MDHEN and CDR2 is SYDVKM. There are 17 residues in the CDR3. With 3 bases clipped from V and 5 bases from J, the junction kept 9 bases outside the gene matches. Full variable domain (remainder filled in from reference TRBV28 and TRBJ2-5): DVKVTQSSRYLVKRTGEKVFLECVQDMDHENMFWYRQDPGLGLRLIYFSYDVKMKEKGDIPEGYSVSREKKERFSLILESASTNQTSMYLCASSLGLAGSSWETQYFGPGTRLLVL.

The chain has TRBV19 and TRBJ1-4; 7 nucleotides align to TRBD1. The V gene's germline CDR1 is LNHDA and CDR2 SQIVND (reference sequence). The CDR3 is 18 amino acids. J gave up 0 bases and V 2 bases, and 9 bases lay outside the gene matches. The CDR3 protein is CASSIPTTGFATNEKLFF. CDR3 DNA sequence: TGTGCCAGTAGTATACCTACGACAGGGTTCGCAACTAATGAAAAACTGTTTTTT.

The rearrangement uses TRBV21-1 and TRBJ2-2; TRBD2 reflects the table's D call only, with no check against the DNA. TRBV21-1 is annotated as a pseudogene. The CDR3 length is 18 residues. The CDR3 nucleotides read TGTGCCAGCAGCACCCTCACTAGCGGGAGCACGAACACCGGGGAGCTGTTTTTT. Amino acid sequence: CASSTLTSGSTNTGELFF.

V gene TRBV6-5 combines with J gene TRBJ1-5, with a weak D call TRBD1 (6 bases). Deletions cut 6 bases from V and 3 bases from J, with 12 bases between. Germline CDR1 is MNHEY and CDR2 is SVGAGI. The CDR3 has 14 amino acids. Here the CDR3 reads CASSPTGYNQPQHF. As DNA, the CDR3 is TGTGCCAGCAGCCCGACAGGATACAATCAGCCCCAGCATTTT.

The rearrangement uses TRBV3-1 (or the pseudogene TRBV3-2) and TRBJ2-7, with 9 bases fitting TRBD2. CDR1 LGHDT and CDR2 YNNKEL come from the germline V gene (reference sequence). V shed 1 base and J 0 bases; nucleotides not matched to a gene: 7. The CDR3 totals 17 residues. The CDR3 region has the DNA TGTGCCAGCAGCCAAGTTGTCATAGCGGGAGCCTCCTACGAGCAGTACTTC. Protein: CASSQVVIAGASYEQYF.

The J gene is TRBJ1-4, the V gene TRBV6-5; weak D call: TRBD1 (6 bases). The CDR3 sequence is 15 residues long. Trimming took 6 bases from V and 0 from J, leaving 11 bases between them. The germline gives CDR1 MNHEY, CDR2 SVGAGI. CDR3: CASSQGPSTNEKLFF. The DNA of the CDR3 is TGTGCCAGCAGCCAGGGGCCTTCAACTAATGAAAAACTGTTTTTT.

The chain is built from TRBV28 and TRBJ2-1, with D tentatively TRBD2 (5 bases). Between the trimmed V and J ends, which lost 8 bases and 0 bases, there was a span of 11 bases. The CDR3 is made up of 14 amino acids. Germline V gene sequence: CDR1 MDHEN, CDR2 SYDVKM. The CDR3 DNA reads TGTGCCAGCTCCGGACTTTACTCCTACAATGAGCAGTTCTTC. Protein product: CASSGLYSYNEQFF.

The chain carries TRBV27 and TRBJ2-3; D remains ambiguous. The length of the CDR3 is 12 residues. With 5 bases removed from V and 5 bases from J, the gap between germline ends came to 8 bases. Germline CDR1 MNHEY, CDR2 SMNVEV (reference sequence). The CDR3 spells CASSPLGDTQYF. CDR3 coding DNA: TGTGCCAGCAGTCCCCTCGGAGATACGCAGTATTTT.

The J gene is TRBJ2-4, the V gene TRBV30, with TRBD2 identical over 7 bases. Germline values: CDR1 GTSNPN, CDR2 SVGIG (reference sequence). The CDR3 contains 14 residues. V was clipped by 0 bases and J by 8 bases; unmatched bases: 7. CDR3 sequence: CAWSVSLAVHIQYF. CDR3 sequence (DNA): TGTGCCTGGAGTGTATCCCTAGCGGTACACATTCAGTACTTC. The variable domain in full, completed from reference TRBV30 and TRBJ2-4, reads SQTIHQWPATLVQPVGSPLSLECTVEGTSNPNLYWYRQAAGRGLQLLFYSVGIGQISSEVPQNLSASRPQDRQFILSSKKLLLSDSGFYLCAWSVSLAVHIQYFGAGTRLSVL.

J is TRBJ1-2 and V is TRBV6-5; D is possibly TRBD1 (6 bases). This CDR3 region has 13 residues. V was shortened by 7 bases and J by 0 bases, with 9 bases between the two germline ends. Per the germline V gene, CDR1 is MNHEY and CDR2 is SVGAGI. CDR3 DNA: TGTGCCAGCACCCAGGGGTCTAACTATGGCTACACCTTC. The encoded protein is CASTQGSNYGYTF.

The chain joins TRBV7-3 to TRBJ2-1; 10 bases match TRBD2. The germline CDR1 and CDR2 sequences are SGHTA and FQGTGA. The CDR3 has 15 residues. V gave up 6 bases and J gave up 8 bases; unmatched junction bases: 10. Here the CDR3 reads CASSLAGGRFYEQFF. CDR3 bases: TGTGCCAGCAGTTTAGCGGGAGGAAGGTTCTATGAGCAGTTCTTC.

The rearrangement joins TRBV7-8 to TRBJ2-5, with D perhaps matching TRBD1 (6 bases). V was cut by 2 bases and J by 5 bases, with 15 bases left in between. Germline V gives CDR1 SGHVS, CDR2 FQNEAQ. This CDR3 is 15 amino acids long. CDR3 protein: CASSLWQGQGETQYF. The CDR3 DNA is TGTGCCAGCAGCTTATGGCAGGGCCAGGGGGAGACCCAGTACTTC.

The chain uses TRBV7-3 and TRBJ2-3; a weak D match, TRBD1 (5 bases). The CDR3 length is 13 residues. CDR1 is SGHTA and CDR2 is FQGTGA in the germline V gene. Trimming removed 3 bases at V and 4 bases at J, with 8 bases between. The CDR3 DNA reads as TGTGCCAGCAGCTTCTCCAGGGCAGATACGCAGTATTTT. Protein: CASSFSRADTQYF.

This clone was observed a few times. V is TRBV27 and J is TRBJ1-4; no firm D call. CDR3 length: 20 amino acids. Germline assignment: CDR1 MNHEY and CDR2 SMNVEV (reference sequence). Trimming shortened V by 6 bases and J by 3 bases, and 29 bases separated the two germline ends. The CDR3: CASRKRVGNVGGSANEKLFF. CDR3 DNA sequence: TGTGCCAGCAGAAAGAGAGTTGGGAACGTTGGAGGATCGGCTAATGAAAAACTGTTTTTT.

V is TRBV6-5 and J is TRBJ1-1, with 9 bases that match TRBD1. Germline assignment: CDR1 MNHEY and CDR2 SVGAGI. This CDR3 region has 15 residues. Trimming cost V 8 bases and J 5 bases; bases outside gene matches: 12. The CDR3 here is CASRPGTGPRTEAFF. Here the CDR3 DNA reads TGTGCCAGCCGTCCCGGGACAGGGCCGCGGACTGAAGCTTTCTTT.

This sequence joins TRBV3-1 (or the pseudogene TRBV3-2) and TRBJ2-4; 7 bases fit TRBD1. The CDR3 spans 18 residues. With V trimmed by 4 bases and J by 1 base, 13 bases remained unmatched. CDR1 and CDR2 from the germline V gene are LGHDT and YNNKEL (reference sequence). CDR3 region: CASSLTQQGERAKNIQYF. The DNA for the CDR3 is TGTGCCAGCAGCCTAACACAGCAGGGGGAACGGGCCAAAAACATTCAGTACTTC.

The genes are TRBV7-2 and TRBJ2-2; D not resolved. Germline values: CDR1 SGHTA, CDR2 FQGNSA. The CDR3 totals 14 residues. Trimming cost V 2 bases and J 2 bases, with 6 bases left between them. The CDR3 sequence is CASSLSRNTGELFF. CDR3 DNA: TGTGCCAGCAGCTTAAGTAGAAACACCGGGGAGCTGTTTTTT.

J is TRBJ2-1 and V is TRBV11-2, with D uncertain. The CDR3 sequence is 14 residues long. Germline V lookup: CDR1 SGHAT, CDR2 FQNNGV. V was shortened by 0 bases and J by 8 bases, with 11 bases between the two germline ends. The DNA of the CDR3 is TGTGCCAGCAGCTTAGATAGTAGCTTATATGAGCAGTTCTTC. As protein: CASSLDSSLYEQFF.

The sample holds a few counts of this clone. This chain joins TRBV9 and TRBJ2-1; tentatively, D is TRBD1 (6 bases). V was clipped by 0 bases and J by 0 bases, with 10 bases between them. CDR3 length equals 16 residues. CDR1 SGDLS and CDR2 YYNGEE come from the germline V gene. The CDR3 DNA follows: TGTGCCAGCAGCGTAGGGACAGTGAGCTCCTACAATGAGCAGTTCTTC. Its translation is CASSVGTVSSYNEQFF.

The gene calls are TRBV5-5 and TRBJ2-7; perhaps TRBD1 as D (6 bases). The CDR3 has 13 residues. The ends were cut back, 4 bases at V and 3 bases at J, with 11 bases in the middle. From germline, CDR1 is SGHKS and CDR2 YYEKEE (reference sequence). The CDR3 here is CASSKGHGYEQYF. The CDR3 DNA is TGTGCCAGCAGCAAGGGACACGGCTACGAGCAGTACTTC.

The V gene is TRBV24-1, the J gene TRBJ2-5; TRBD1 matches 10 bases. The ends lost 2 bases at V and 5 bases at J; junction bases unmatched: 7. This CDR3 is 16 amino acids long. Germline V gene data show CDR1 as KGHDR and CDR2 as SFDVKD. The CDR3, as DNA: TGTGCCACCAGTGATTATGGACAGGGGGTTCGGGAGACCCAGTACTTC. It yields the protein CATSDYGQGVRETQYF.

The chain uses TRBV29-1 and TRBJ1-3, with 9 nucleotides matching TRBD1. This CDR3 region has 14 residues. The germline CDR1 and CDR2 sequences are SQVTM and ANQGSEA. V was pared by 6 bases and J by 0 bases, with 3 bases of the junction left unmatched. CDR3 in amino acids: CSVWDRASGNTIYF. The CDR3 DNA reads TGCAGCGTCTGGGACAGGGCCTCTGGAAACACCATATATTTT. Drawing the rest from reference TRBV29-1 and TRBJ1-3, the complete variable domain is SAVISQKPSRDICQRGTSLTIQCQVDSQVTMMFWYRQQPGQSLTLIATANQGSEATYESGFVIDKFPISRPNLTFSTLTVSNMSPEDSSIYLCSVWDRASGNTIYFGEGSWLTVV.

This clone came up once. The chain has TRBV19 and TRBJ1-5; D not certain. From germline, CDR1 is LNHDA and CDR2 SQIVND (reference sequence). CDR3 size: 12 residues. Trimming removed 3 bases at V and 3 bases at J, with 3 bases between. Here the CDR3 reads CASSIINQPQHF. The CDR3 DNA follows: TGTGCCAGTAGTATTATCAATCAGCCCCAGCATTTT.

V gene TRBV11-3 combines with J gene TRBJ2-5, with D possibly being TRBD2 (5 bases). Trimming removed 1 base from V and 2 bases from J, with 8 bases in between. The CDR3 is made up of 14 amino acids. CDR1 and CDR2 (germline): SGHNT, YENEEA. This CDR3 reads CASSLVGGQETQYF. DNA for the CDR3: TGTGCCAGCAGCTTAGTCGGCGGGCAAGAGACCCAGTACTTC.

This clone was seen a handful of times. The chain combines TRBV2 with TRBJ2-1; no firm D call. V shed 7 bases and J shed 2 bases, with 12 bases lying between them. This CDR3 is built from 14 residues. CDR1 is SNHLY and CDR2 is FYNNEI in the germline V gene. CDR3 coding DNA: TGTGCCAGCACCTTAGTCATGGCCTACAATGAGCAGTTCTTC. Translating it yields CASTLVMAYNEQFF.